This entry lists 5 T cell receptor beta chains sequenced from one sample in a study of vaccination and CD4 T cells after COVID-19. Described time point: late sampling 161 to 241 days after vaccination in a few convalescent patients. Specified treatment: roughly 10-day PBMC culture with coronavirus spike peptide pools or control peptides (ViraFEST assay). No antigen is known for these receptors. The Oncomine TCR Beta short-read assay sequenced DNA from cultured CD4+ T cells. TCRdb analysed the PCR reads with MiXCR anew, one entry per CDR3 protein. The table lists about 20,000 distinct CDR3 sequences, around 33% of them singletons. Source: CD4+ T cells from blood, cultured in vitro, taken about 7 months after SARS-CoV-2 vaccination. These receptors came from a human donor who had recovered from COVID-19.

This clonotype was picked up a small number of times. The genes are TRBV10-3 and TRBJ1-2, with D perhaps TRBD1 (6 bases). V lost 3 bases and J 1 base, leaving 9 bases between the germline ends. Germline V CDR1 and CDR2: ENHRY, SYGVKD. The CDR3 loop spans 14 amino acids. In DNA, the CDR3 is TGTGCCATCAGTGATAACAGGGATAACTATGGCTACACCTTC. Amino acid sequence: CAISDNRDNYGYTF.

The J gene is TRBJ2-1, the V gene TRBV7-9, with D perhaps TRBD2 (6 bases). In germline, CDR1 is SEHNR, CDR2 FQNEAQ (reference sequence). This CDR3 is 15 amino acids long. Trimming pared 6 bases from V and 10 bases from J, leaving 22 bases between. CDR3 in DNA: TGTGCCAGCAGTTACAGTACCTCGACGGGGAGGGAGCAGTTCTTC. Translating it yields CASSYSTSTGREQFF.

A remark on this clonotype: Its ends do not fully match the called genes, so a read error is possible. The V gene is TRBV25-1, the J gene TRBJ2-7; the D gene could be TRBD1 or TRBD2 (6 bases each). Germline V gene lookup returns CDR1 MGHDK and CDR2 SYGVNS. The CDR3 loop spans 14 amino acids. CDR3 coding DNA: TGTGCCAGCAGTGAATGGGGACACTCGGGGGAGCGGTACTTC. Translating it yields CASSEWGHSGERYF.

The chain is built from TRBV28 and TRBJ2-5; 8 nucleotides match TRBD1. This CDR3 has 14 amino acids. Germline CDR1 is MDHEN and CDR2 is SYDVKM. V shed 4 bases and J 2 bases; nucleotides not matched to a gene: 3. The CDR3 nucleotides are TGTGCCAGCAGTTCCGGACAGGGTCAAGAGACCCAGTACTTC. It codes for CASSSGQGQETQYF.

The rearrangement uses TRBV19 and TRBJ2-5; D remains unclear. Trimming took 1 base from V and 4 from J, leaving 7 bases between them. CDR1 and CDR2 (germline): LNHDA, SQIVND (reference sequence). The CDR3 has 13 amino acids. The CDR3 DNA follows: TGTGCCAGTAGTATAGGCCCAGCAGAGACCCAGTACTTC. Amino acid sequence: CASSIGPAETQYF.